This entry describes one TCR beta chain. Its target is not known. Other DNA sequences from this sample encode an identical CDR3 as well. The PCR made use of 60 Vbeta and 13 Jbeta primers. Sequencing was performed with immunoSEQ multiplex PCR; in TCRdb, only in-frame clones are kept and a portion is missing. Among about 130,000 clones listed, 76% were seen once. This sample is drawn from a study of cytomegalovirus exposure and HLA in healthy donors. General observations from the study: Researchers reported in a later analysis that a missense DCLRE1C variant was tied to TCR beta V- and J-gene trimming. Based on reports, TCR beta sequences accurately predicted HLA-A and HLA-B alleles for most subjects. Highly shared variants forming one cluster were likely a sequencing artifact.

The receptor's source is a man aged 45-60 years in good health and CMV-seronegative. The sequencing input was PBMCs.

The CDR3 spells CASSHLTENTEAFF. CDR3 nucleotides: TGTGCCAGCAGCCACCTCACAGAAAACACTGAAGCTTTCTTT. The chain links TRBV7-9 to TRBJ1-1, with D unclear. This CDR3 has 14 amino acids. Trimming left V 5 bases short and J 2 bases short, with 12 bases between. Germline assignment: CDR1 SEHNR and CDR2 FQNEAQ (reference sequence). Looking up the rest from reference TRBV7-9 and TRBJ1-1 gives the full variable domain: DTGVSQNPRHKITKRGQNVTFRCDPISEHNRLYWYRQTLGQGPEFLTYFQNEAQLEKSRLLSDRFSAERPKGSFSTLEIQRTEQGDSAMYLCASSHLTENTEAFFGQGTRLTVV.